This T cell receptor beta chain stems from a study of blood T cell repertoires in COVID-19. Study details: The United States, Italy and Spain provided the acute and convalescent COVID-19 samples. The cDNA or gDNA used as material had been derived from T cells, B-cell-depleted T cells, or PBMCs.

Authors' analysis steps: Amplification with reference gene primers provided the estimates of nucleated cell counts. The assay was immunoSEQ multiplex PCR, and TCRdb's table has in-frame clones only and misses some. D and trimming come from the DNA, and the V and J calls and clone size come from that table. The table includes about 150,000 clones, 80% to 90% detected once. Germline V gene data show CDR1 as SGHRS and CDR2 as YFSETQ. This CDR3 is built from 14 residues. The trim removed 4 bases at V and 6 bases at J, leaving 8 bases unmatched. Sequencing was done on a sample of peripheral blood. V usage is TRBV5-1 and J usage is TRBJ2-3; 7 nucleotides line up with TRBD2. This clonotype originated in a man between 60 and 75 years old with active or convalescent COVID-19. Written as DNA, the CDR3 is TGCGCCAGCAGCCCAGGACTAGTAGTCGATACGCAGTATTTT. This codes for CASSPGLVVDTQYF.